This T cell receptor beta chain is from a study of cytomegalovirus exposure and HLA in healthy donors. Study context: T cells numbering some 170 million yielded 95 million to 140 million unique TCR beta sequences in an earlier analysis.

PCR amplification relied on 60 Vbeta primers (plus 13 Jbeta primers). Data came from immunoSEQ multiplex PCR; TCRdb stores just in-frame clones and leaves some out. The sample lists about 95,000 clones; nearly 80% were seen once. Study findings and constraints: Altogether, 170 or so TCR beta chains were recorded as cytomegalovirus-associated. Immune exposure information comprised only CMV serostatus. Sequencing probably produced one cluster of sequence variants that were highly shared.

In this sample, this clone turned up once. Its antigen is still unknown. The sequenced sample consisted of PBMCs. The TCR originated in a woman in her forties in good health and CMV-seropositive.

CDR3 nucleotide sequence: TGCGCCAGCAAATCGGGGAATGAGCAGTTCTTC. Residues: CASKSGNEQFF. This chain joins TRBV5-1 and TRBJ2-1, with D perhaps TRBD2 (5 bases). The CDR3 covers 11 residues. Deletions cut 6 bases from V and 7 bases from J, with 8 bases between. CDR1 is SGHRS and CDR2 is YFSETQ in the germline V gene.